Presented here are 18 T cell receptor beta chains from one specimen sequenced in a study of T cells in Graves' hyperthyroidism and ophthalmopathy (dated by TCRdb to between 2018 and 2020). The library was obtained by multiplex PCR. TCRdb shows the sequencer as Illumina HiSeq 2000. The TCR beta CDR3 regions were amplified from the RNA transcripts. The TCR CDR3 was subjected to a first round of RT-PCR using the HTBI primer set and the Qiagen OneStep RT-PCR kit. The raw public data were reprocessed by TCRdb itself: fastp quality trimming at Q25, MiXCR clonotype calling, in-frame beta chains only. For every CDR3 protein sequence, its rows merge into one entry that carries the most common genes and DNA. The sample records around 620,000 distinct CDR3 sequences, about a sixth of which are singletons. The ten largest make up less than 4.5% of the sample. Sequencing was carried out using blood. These receptors were collected from a woman aged 25 to 39 with Graves' hyperthyroidism.

The V gene is TRBV12-3 or TRBV12-4, the J gene TRBJ2-4; D possibly corresponds to TRBD1 (6 bases). The CDR3 length is 13 residues. Trimming left V 6 bases short and J 6 bases short, with 12 bases between. The CDR3 loop is CASSGQTINIQYF. The CDR3 coding sequence is TGTGCCAGCAGCGGACAGACCATAAACATTCAGTACTTC.

This clonotype was detected many times. The chain recombines TRBV5-5 with TRBJ1-4; D not resolved. Trimming removed 2 bases at V and 6 bases at J, with 14 bases between. The CDR3 extends over 15 amino acids. The germline gives CDR1 SGHKS, CDR2 YYEKEE (reference sequence). The CDR3 sequence is CASSFRGGNHEKLFF. CDR3 nucleotides: TGTGCCAGCAGCTTCCGGGGTGGGAACCATGAAAAACTGTTTTTT.

This clonotype occurred many times. The chain employs TRBV7-2 and TRBJ1-2, with D unresolved. The V gene lost 1 base and the J gene lost 7 bases, with 10 bases spanning the gap. Germline CDR1 and CDR2: SGHTA and FQGNSA. This CDR3 region has 13 residues. The CDR3: CASSLGHGLGYTF. CDR3 DNA: TGTGCCAGCAGCTTAGGGCATGGTCTTGGCTACACCTTC.

Note on this clonotype: A much larger clone lies a single base off, so this may be a read error. The V and J genes are TRBV28 and TRBJ2-3; TRBD2 matches 7 bases. V trimming: 8 bases; J trimming: 3 bases; junction bases outside the gene matches: 11. The CDR3 has 15 amino acids. In germline, CDR1 is MDHEN, CDR2 SYDVKM. The CDR3 reads CASGNRRESTDTQYF. CDR3 sequence (DNA): TGTGCCAGCGGGAATAGGCGGGAGAGTACAGATACGCAGTATTTT.

The chain employs TRBV2 and TRBJ1-2; 8 bases agree with TRBD1. Per the germline V gene, CDR1 is SNHLY and CDR2 is FYNNEI. The length of the CDR3 is 14 residues. J gave up 4 bases and V 8 bases, and 9 bases lay outside the gene matches. The chain's CDR3 is CASQSRDRFYGYTF. The CDR3 coding sequence is TGTGCCAGCCAGTCCCGGGACAGGTTCTATGGCTACACCTTC.

A few counts support this clonotype. The J gene is TRBJ2-1, the V gene TRBV30; D may be TRBD2 (6 bases). The V end was cut by 4 bases, the J end by 1 base, with 17 bases between. The length of the CDR3 is 16 residues. Per the germline V gene, CDR1 is GTSNPN and CDR2 is SVGIG (reference sequence). CDR3 sequence (DNA): TGTGCCTGGACTTTAGGAGGGGCGGCTTCCTACAATGAGCAGTTCTTC. Translation: CAWTLGGAASYNEQFF. Drawing the rest from reference TRBV30 and TRBJ2-1, the complete variable domain is SQTIHQWPATLVQPVGSPLSLECTVEGTSNPNLYWYRQAAGRGLQLLFYSVGIGQISSEVPQNLSASRPQDRQFILSSKKLLLSDSGFYLCAWTLGGAASYNEQFFGPGTRLTVL.

V and J are TRBV5-5 and TRBJ2-3; 7 nucleotides line up with TRBD2. V shed 4 bases and J 3 bases; nucleotides not matched to a gene: 11. The CDR3 length is 16 residues. CDR1 and CDR2 (germline): SGHKS, YYEKEE (reference sequence). CDR3 protein: CASSPRAGAGTDTQYF. CDR3 nucleotides: TGTGCCAGCAGCCCCAGGGCGGGAGCGGGGACAGATACGCAGTATTTT.

This chain links TRBV29-1 with TRBJ2-1; D is ambiguous. This CDR3 spans 11 amino acids. The germline V gene encodes CDR1 SQVTM and CDR2 ANQGSEA. V was pared by 5 bases and J by 8 bases, with 10 bases between. The DNA for the CDR3 is TGCAGCGTTAATGTTGTCGATGAGCAGTTCTTC. It codes for CSVNVVDEQFF.

Ten or more counts support this clonotype. The chain carries TRBV7-9 and TRBJ1-5; possible D gene TRBD1, 5 bases. The CDR3 loop spans 17 amino acids. CDR1 is SEHNR, CDR2 FQNEAQ, per germline (reference sequence). Trimming pared 1 base from V and 0 bases from J, leaving 13 bases between. In nucleotides, the CDR3 is TGTGCCAGCAGCTTAGGAAGGGGAATTTATAGCAATCAGCCCCAGCATTTT. Residues: CASSLGRGIYSNQPQHF. The full variable domain, completed using reference TRBV7-9 and TRBJ1-5, is DTGVSQNPRHKITKRGQNVTFRCDPISEHNRLYWYRQTLGQGPEFLTYFQNEAQLEKSRLLSDRFSAERPKGSFSTLEIQRTEQGDSAMYLCASSLGRGIYSNQPQHFGDGTRLSIL.

In this sample, this clonotype turned up many times. V gene TRBV3-1 combines with J gene TRBJ2-7; possibly TRBD1 for D (6 bases). V lost 4 bases and J lost 2, with 9 bases in between. Germline V CDR1 and CDR2: LGHDT, YNNKEL (reference sequence). CDR3 length: 13 residues. The CDR3 DNA follows: TGTGCCAGCAGCCCCAGGGGAACCTACGAGCAGTACTTC. Protein sequence: CASSPRGTYEQYF.

This clonotype appeared a few times. The gene calls are TRBV6-5 and TRBJ2-7; D is perhaps TRBD1 or TRBD2 (5 bases each). Germline values: CDR1 MNHEY, CDR2 SVGAGI. The CDR3 runs 16 residues. The V end was cut by 2 bases, the J end by 3 bases, with 17 bases between. The CDR3 DNA sequence: TGTGCCAGCAGTTACACACCGGGACGGCCACTCTACGAGCAGTACTTC. Its translation: CASSYTPGRPLYEQYF.

This clonotype was picked up many times. The chain joins TRBV20-1 to TRBJ2-7; D remains ambiguous. Trimming took off 3 bases at V and 2 bases at J, with 8 bases between the two ends. Germline values: CDR1 DFQATT, CDR2 SNEGSKA (reference sequence). The CDR3 covers 12 residues. CDR3 residues: CSASGPAYEQYF. The CDR3 nucleotides read TGCAGTGCTAGTGGGCCGGCCTACGAGCAGTACTTC.

There are many counts of this clonotype. V and J are TRBV11-2 and TRBJ2-7; a weak D match, TRBD1 (6 bases). In germline, CDR1 is SGHAT, CDR2 FQNNGV. The CDR3 loop spans 19 amino acids. V lost 5 bases to trimming and J lost 3 bases, with 29 bases between them. CDR3 nucleotides: TGTGCCAGCAGCCATACTCAATTTAAGACAGGCGGCACTCACTACGAGCAGTACTTC. This translates into CASSHTQFKTGGTHYEQYF. The whole variable domain, filled in from reference TRBV11-2 and TRBJ2-7, reads EAGVAQSPRYKIIEKRQSVAFWCNPISGHATLYWYQQILGQGPKLLIQFQNNGVVDDSQLPKDRFSAERLKGVDSTLKIQPAKLEDSAVYLCASSHTQFKTGGTHYEQYFGPGTRLTVT.

The CDR3 reads CASSQGGERFYEQYF. The CDR3, as DNA: TGCGCCAGCAGCCAAGGGGGAGAACGTTTCTACGAGCAGTACTTC. The chain links TRBV4-1 to TRBJ2-7; a weak D match, TRBD2 (5 bases). The CDR3 covers 15 residues. Trimming left V 1 base short and J 3 bases short, with 13 bases between. Germline values: CDR1 MGHRA, CDR2 YSYEKL.

This clonotype was detected only a few times. Here the CDR3 reads CASRYTGGNYGYTF. The CDR3 DNA reads TGTGCCAGTAGATATACAGGGGGTAACTATGGCTACACCTTC. J is TRBJ1-2 and V is TRBV19; 8 bases align to TRBD1. The CDR3 has 14 residues. The junction had 4 bases not matched to a gene; V was cut back by 6 bases and J by 1 base. Germline CDR1 and CDR2: LNHDA and SQIVND (reference sequence).

This clonotype was counted many times. The chain recombines TRBV28 with TRBJ1-1; no reliable D call. Trimming removed 1 base from V and 4 bases from J, with 10 bases in between. The germline V gene encodes CDR1 MDHEN and CDR2 SYDVKM. This CDR3 is 14 amino acids long. The CDR3, as DNA: TGTGCCAGCAGTTTATATGGGGAGGTCACTGAAGCTTTCTTT. This translates into CASSLYGEVTEAFF. The full variable domain, with the rest looked up from reference TRBV28 and TRBJ1-1, is DVKVTQSSRYLVKRTGEKVFLECVQDMDHENMFWYRQDPGLGLRLIYFSYDVKMKEKGDIPEGYSVSREKKERFSLILESASTNQTSMYLCASSLYGEVTEAFFGQGTRLTVV.

CDR3 nucleotide sequence: TGCAGTGCGACTAAGAGTCGGTCCGGGGAGCTGTTTTTT. As protein: CSATKSRSGELFF. V gene TRBV20-1 combines with J gene TRBJ2-2; D is possibly TRBD2 (5 bases). Germline lookup yields CDR1 DFQATT and CDR2 SNEGSKA (reference sequence). CDR3 length: 13 residues. V gave up 6 bases and J gave up 6 bases, with 14 bases separating them.

V and J are TRBV19 and TRBJ2-1; maybe TRBD2 (5 bases). V was pared by 6 bases and J by 9 bases, with 18 bases between. CDR3 length: 14 residues. Germline V gene sequence: CDR1 LNHDA, CDR2 SQIVND (reference sequence). For the CDR3, the DNA is TGTGCCAGTAGCCGGTCACGGGAAATCGGTGAGCAGTTCTTC. It translates to CASSRSREIGEQFF.